Detailed here is one TCR beta chain. This entry comes from a study of blood T cell repertoires in COVID-19. Sequenced by immunoSEQ multiplex PCR; TCRdb stores in-frame clones only, minus some. The table shows 130,000 to 150,000 clones, with approximately 90% occurring only once. This CDR3 spans 14 amino acids. V was trimmed by 4 bases and J by 3 bases, leaving 13 bases between them. Per germline, CDR1 LGHDT and CDR2 YNNKEL (reference sequence). The chain combines TRBV3-1 (or the pseudogene TRBV3-2) with TRBJ2-7; D is possibly TRBD1 (6 bases). This receptor was identified in a woman aged 55-70 years with active COVID-19. Sequencing input: peripheral blood. The CDR3 here is CASSPGGRGYEQYF. CDR3 bases: TGTGCCAGCAGCCCCGGAGGCAGGGGCTACGAGCAGTACTTC.